Each of the 10 T cell receptor beta chains below was sequenced from the same sample in a study of blood T cell repertoires in COVID-19. The repertoire was sequenced with immunoSEQ multiplex PCR; TCRdb's copy has only in-frame clones and lacks some. Among about 380,000 clones listed, around 90% were seen once. Sequencing was carried out using PBMCs or T cells enriched from blood (not recorded which). The source of these receptors is a young woman who had recovered from COVID-19.

The chain links TRBV7-9 to TRBJ2-7; D perhaps matches TRBD1 (6 bases). The CDR3 extends over 14 amino acids. The germline V gene encodes CDR1 SEHNR and CDR2 FQNEAQ (reference sequence). Trimming took off 3 bases at V and 0 bases at J, with 9 bases between the two ends. CDR3 nucleotides: TGTGCCAGCAGCTTGCCGGGACACTCCTACGAGCAGTACTTC. As protein: CASSLPGHSYEQYF.

The rearrangement uses TRBV28 and TRBJ1-5, with 7 bases that match TRBD1. Germline CDR1 reads MDHEN; CDR2 reads SYDVKM. The J segment lost 5 bases and the V segment lost 11 bases, leaving 6 bases of the junction unmatched. The CDR3 is made up of 12 amino acids. CDR3 region: CAGGTEDQPQHF. For the CDR3, the DNA is TGTGCCGGTGGGACAGAAGATCAGCCCCAGCATTTT.

The gene calls are TRBV21-1 and TRBJ2-1; TRBD2 is the table's D call and was not checked against the DNA. TRBV21-1 is listed as a pseudogene. The CDR3 extends over 21 amino acids. This chain's CDR3 is CASSRKNSQSQPGGSYNEQFF. In DNA form, the CDR3 reads TGTGCCAGCAGCCGAAAAAATTCCCAATCTCAGCCGGGTGGATCCTACAATGAGCAGTTCTTC.

A few counts support this clone. The CDR3: CASGGQGARGNTIYF. The CDR3 region has the DNA TGTGCCAGCGGGGGACAGGGGGCGAGGGGAAACACCATATATTTT. The chain links TRBV2 to TRBJ1-3, with 12 bases that match TRBD1. Germline trimming cut 8 bases from V and 4 bases from J; bases unmatched to any gene: 6. The CDR3 consists of 15 residues. Germline values: CDR1 SNHLY, CDR2 FYNNEI.

The chain has TRBV28 and TRBJ2-2; TRBD2 aligns across 7 bases. This CDR3 has 14 residues. The germline V gene has CDR1 MDHEN and CDR2 SYDVKM. The V segment lost 7 bases and the J segment 13 bases; nucleotides outside the gene matches: 15. CDR3 in DNA: TGTGCCAGCACAACTAGCGCAAACGTGCCGCCGCTGTTTTTT. This translates into CASTTSANVPPLFF.

The V gene is TRBV5-4, the J gene TRBJ2-7; weak D call: TRBD1 (6 bases). Germline V gene sequence: CDR1 SGHNT, CDR2 YYREEE (reference sequence). This CDR3 has 16 amino acids. V lost 3 bases to trimming and J lost 0 bases, with 16 bases between them. The CDR3 here is CASSSQGVLSSYEQYF. DNA of the CDR3: TGTGCCAGCAGCTCACAGGGAGTTCTGAGCTCCTACGAGCAGTACTTC.

This sequence joins TRBV19 and TRBJ1-1, with 8 bases aligning to TRBD1. CDR1 LNHDA and CDR2 SQIVND come from the germline V gene (reference sequence). V trimming: 8 bases; J trimming: 5 bases; junction bases outside the gene matches: 13. This CDR3 spans 15 amino acids. The CDR3 spells CASRPPETGVTEAFF. CDR3 coding DNA: TGTGCCAGTCGCCCGCCGGAGACAGGGGTAACTGAAGCTTTCTTT.

The chain recombines TRBV28 with TRBJ2-7; 8 bases match TRBD1. With 3 bases clipped from V and 2 bases from J, the junction kept 6 bases outside the gene matches. This CDR3 spans 15 amino acids. Germline CDR1 and CDR2: MDHEN and SYDVKM. The CDR3 DNA follows: TGTGCCAGCAGTTTGGGTCAGGGGGCTCCCTACGAGCAGTACTTC. Translation: CASSLGQGAPYEQYF. The full variable domain, with the rest looked up from reference TRBV28 and TRBJ2-7, is DVKVTQSSRYLVKRTGEKVFLECVQDMDHENMFWYRQDPGLGLRLIYFSYDVKMKEKGDIPEGYSVSREKKERFSLILESASTNQTSMYLCASSLGQGAPYEQYFGPGTRLTVT.

The gene calls are TRBV4-1 and TRBJ1-2; D is unresolved. The length of the CDR3 is 15 residues. CDR1 and CDR2 from the germline V gene are MGHRA and YSYEKL. The V and J ends lost 6 bases and 4 bases respectively, with 18 bases between them. CDR3 nucleotides: TGCGCCAGCAGAACAGAGATTTTTTCGATCTATGGCTACACCTTC. This codes for CASRTEIFSIYGYTF.

The V call is TRBV10-1, the J call TRBJ1-5; 10 bases are shared with TRBD1. With V trimmed by 11 bases and J by 3 bases, 4 bases remained unmatched. Germline assignment: CDR1 WNHNN and CDR2 SYGVQD (reference sequence). The length of the CDR3 is 13 residues. CDR3: CAGGTGDNQPQHF. The CDR3 coding sequence is TGCGCCGGCGGGACAGGGGACAATCAGCCCCAGCATTTT.